Listed below are T cell receptor beta chains from one sample, sequenced in a study of T cells in Graves' hyperthyroidism and ophthalmopathy. MiXCR, applied by TCRdb to the multiplex PCR reads, yields one record per CDR3 protein. The table records around 570,000 distinct CDR3 sequences, about 20% of them present only once. Specimen: blood. These receptors all come from a man aged 35-49 years with Graves' ophthalmopathy. The CDR3 runs from the conserved cysteine through the conserved F or W. D genes are given only for firm matches. A clone size is listed for some rows: how often the clone was seen (once, few, many), or a class if it is expanded.

clone_size j_call d_call v_call cdr3_nt cdr3_aa
NA TRBJ1-3 NA TRBV28 TGTGCCAGCAGTACACCCTCCGCAGGGACTGGAAACACCATATATTTT CASSTPSAGTGNTIYF
few TRBJ1-3 NA TRBV7-6 TGTGCCAGCAGCTTAGGTCCAGGGACTCGAAACACCACATATTTT CASSLGPGTRNTTYF
few TRBJ1-2 NA TRBV27 TGTGCCAGTGGTAGCCCGCCTGGCTACACCTTC CASGSPPGYTF
many TRBJ2-1 NA TRBV20-1 TGCAGTGCTAAGGGGGGGCCTAAGAATGAGCAGTTCTTC CSAKGGPKNEQFF
many TRBJ2-7 NA TRBV30 TGTGCCTGGTCATCCTTCGGATCCGGCGAGCAGTACTTC CAWSSFGSGEQYF
NA TRBJ2-7 TRBD2 TRBV12-3/TRBV12-4 TGTGCCAGCAGTCGGACTAGCGGGAGTGATGAGCAGTACTTC CASSRTSGSDEQYF
many TRBJ1-6 NA TRBV5-1 TGCGCCAGCAGCGGCACCAGGGGATCAAATTCACCCCTCCACTTT CASSGTRGSNSPLHF
NA TRBJ2-7 NA TRBV20-1 TGCAGTGCAAACGGTGGGACTTTAACCTACGAGCAGTACTTC CSANGGTLTYEQYF
NA TRBJ2-2 TRBD1 TRBV20-1 TGCAGTGCGCGCCTACAGGGGACCCCCACCGGGGAGCTGTTTTTT CSARLQGTPTGELFF
few TRBJ2-7 NA TRBV27 TGTGCCAGCAGTTTGACAGGAGGGGCCTACGAGCAGTACTTC CASSLTGGAYEQYF
many TRBJ2-1 TRBD2 TRBV12-3/TRBV12-4 TGTGCCAGCACCGGGACTAGCGGGGGGACGCTGGACTACAATGAGCAGTTCTTC CASTGTSGGTLDYNEQFF
NA TRBJ1-2 TRBD1 TRBV4-2 TGTGCCAGCAGCCAAGATACCGGGACAGGGGATCGTGGCTATGGCTACACCTTC CASSQDTGTGDRGYGYTF
NA TRBJ2-2 NA TRBV5-5 TGTGCCAGCAGCTTGGTTTCCAGGGGTGTAGCCGGGGAGCTGTTTTTT CASSLVSRGVAGELFF
few TRBJ2-2 NA TRBV6-6 TGTGCCAGCAGTTACGCCGGGGGAGTAGGCGGGGAGCTGTTTTTT CASSYAGGVGGELFF
NA TRBJ2-1 NA TRBV4-1 TGCGCCAGCAGCCATGGGACAGGGGGGACTAGCGGGTCCTACAATGAGCAGTTCTTC CASSHGTGGTSGSYNEQFF
once TRBJ2-3 TRBD2 TRBV7-3 TGTGCCAGCAGCCGACTAGCGGGAGGGGTGGATACGCAGTATTTT CASSRLAGGVDTQYF